Each of the 29 T cell receptor beta chains below was sequenced from the same sample in a study of T-cell reconstitution after alpha-beta-depleted transplantation in children. For TCRbeta, the library was prepared with unique molecular identifiers. MiXCR was run by TCRdb on the PCR reads, yielding one entry per CDR3 protein. The repertoire consists of more than 85,000 distinct CDR3 sequences, with 4.5% to 7.5% occurring once and the leading ten covering about 6%. The source material was PBMCs, mostly from graft donor cells, sampled 60 days after TCRalphabeta/CD19-depleted stem cell transplant. The origin of the receptors is a female patient aged 2 to 10 who had a stem cell transplant for Fanconi anemia, so the T cells may come from the graft donor.

This clonotype was recorded a few times. The chain employs TRBV30 and TRBJ2-5; the match to TRBD2 covers 12 bases. Looked up from germline, CDR1 is GTSNPN and CDR2 is SVGIG (reference sequence). The CDR3 length is 17 residues. V trimming: 2 bases; J trimming: 2 bases; junction bases outside the gene matches: 9. The CDR3 DNA sequence: TGTGCCTGGAGTTTCTTGACTAGCGGGGGCTTACAAGAGACCCAGTACTTC. Its protein product is CAWSFLTSGGLQETQYF.

This clonotype was counted a single time. The V call is TRBV20-1, the J call TRBJ1-5; D possibly corresponds to TRBD1 (6 bases). Deletions cut 5 bases from V and 2 bases from J, with 13 bases between. The CDR3 consists of 14 residues. Germline-derived CDR1 and CDR2 are DFQATT and SNEGSKA (reference sequence). This CDR3 is CSAFGQLRNQPQHF. The CDR3 coding sequence is TGCAGTGCTTTCGGACAGCTGCGCAATCAGCCCCAGCATTTT.

This clonotype was seen ten or more times. This chain joins TRBV5-6 and TRBJ2-3, with D unresolved. The CDR3 extends over 14 amino acids. Trimming removed 7 bases from V and 0 bases from J, with 12 bases in between. Germline values: CDR1 SGHDT, CDR2 YYEEEE. CDR3 sequence: CASRVRSSTDTQYF. The DNA for the CDR3 is TGTGCCAGCCGTGTCCGGTCTAGCACAGATACGCAGTATTTT.

This clonotype was counted between two and nine times. The rearrangement uses TRBV6-5 and TRBJ1-2, with D maybe TRBD1 (5 bases). The germline V gene encodes CDR1 MNHEY and CDR2 SVGAGI. The CDR3 has 12 amino acids. Deletions cut 6 bases from V and 4 bases from J, with 9 bases between. Here the CDR3 DNA reads TGTGCCAGCAGGACAGACCCCTATGGCTACACCTTC. Translation gives CASRTDPYGYTF.

This clonotype was counted many times. The chain has TRBV12-3 or TRBV12-4 and TRBJ2-7, with 8 bases fitting TRBD1. CDR3 length: 15 residues. Losses at the gene ends were 4 bases for V and 5 bases for J; bases not matched to a gene: 10. CDR3 protein: CASSYRQGIRNEQYF. DNA of the CDR3: TGTGCCAGCAGTTATCGACAGGGGATAAGGAACGAGCAGTACTTC.

This clonotype was seen a handful of times. CDR3 sequence: CSARDIRRTAQGNQPQHF. CDR3 coding DNA: TGCAGTGCTAGAGACATAAGGAGGACAGCCCAGGGCAATCAGCCCCAGCATTTT. V gene TRBV20-1 combines with J gene TRBJ1-5, with D perhaps TRBD1 (6 bases). Germline CDR1 is DFQATT and CDR2 is SNEGSKA (reference sequence). V dropped 0 bases and J dropped 2 bases, with 20 bases sitting between them. The CDR3 contains 18 residues.

Ten or more counts support this clonotype. The V gene is TRBV28, the J gene TRBJ2-3, with no clear D. V lost 2 bases to trimming and J lost 0 bases, with 9 bases between them. CDR3 length equals 15 residues. Per germline, CDR1 MDHEN and CDR2 SYDVKM. The CDR3 here is CASSLTLASTDTQYF. The DNA for the CDR3 is TGTGCCAGCAGTTTAACTTTGGCTAGCACAGATACGCAGTATTTT.

This clonotype was recorded a few times. The chain recombines TRBV20-1 with TRBJ2-1; 7 nucleotides align to TRBD1. Germline V gene sequence: CDR1 DFQATT, CDR2 SNEGSKA (reference sequence). This CDR3 region has 13 residues. The V gene end was trimmed by 6 bases and the J gene end by 9 bases; junction bases not matched to a gene: 11. The DNA for the CDR3 is TGCAGTGCCAAACACAGGGGTTGGGGTGAGCAGTTCTTC. Its translation is CSAKHRGWGEQFF.

This clonotype showed up many times. The chain has TRBV12-3 or TRBV12-4 and TRBJ1-6; tentatively, D is TRBD1 (6 bases). V gave up 4 bases and J gave up 2 bases, with 12 bases separating them. The CDR3 is 16 residues long. CDR3 nucleotides: TGTGCCAGCAGTTGGGGACAAGTTCCCTATAATTCACCCCTCCACTTT. This gives the protein CASSWGQVPYNSPLHF.

The rearrangement links TRBV27 to TRBJ2-6, with 10 bases that match TRBD1. V shed 5 bases and J 4 bases; nucleotides not matched to a gene: 14. Germline values: CDR1 MNHEY, CDR2 SMNVEV (reference sequence). The CDR3 runs to 19 residues. The CDR3 DNA reads as TGTGCCAGCAGTCCCCACCGTCCCGGGACAGGGGTCGGGGCCAACGTCCTGACTTTC. Translating gives CASSPHRPGTGVGANVLTF.

This clonotype was detected a few times. The chain carries TRBV5-1 and TRBJ2-2; TRBD2 aligns across 14 bases. The trim removed 1 base at V and 2 bases at J, leaving 10 bases unmatched. Germline CDR1 reads SGHRS; CDR2 reads YFSETQ. This CDR3 has 20 residues. CDR3 amino acids: CASSLSGTSGSGANTGELFF. The CDR3 nucleotides read TGCGCCAGCAGCTTGAGTGGGACTAGCGGGAGCGGTGCTAACACCGGGGAGCTGTTTTTT.

This clonotype was detected a few times. V gene TRBV7-9 combines with J gene TRBJ1-1; 8 bases match TRBD1. The V and J ends lost 6 bases and 1 base, in that order; junction bases with no gene match: 13. Germline lookup yields CDR1 SEHNR and CDR2 FQNEAQ (reference sequence). CDR3 length: 17 amino acids. The CDR3 DNA is TGTGCCAGCAGGCCTCAGGGGGCCATCTTCAGGAACACTGAAGCTTTCTTT. Residues: CASRPQGAIFRNTEAFF.

This clonotype was detected ten times or more. The rearrangement uses TRBV6-4 and TRBJ2-3, with D unresolved. This CDR3 is 17 amino acids long. Germline V gene lookup returns CDR1 MRHNA and CDR2 SNTAGT. V was cut by 4 bases and J by 4 bases, with 21 bases left in between. For the CDR3, the DNA is TGTGCCAGCAGTGCCCAGCCGGGTATACTAAGAGCAGATACGCAGTATTTT. Residues: CASSAQPGILRADTQYF.

This clonotype was counted many times. This CDR3 reads CATDGPLSPLHF. The CDR3, as DNA: TGCGCCACCGATGGACCTCTTTCACCCCTCCACTTT. This rearrangement joins TRBV10-2 to TRBJ1-6; D remains ambiguous. The germline V and J ends were trimmed by 10 bases and 9 bases, with 13 bases remaining between them. This CDR3 spans 12 amino acids. Germline lookup yields CDR1 WSHSY and CDR2 SAAADI.

This clonotype has a count of ten or more. The rearrangement uses TRBV27 and TRBJ2-6; no definite D call. With 7 bases removed from V and 0 bases from J, the gap between germline ends came to 4 bases. This CDR3 has 13 residues. CDR1 MNHEY and CDR2 SMNVEV come from the germline V gene (reference sequence). CDR3: CASMRSGANVLTF. The CDR3 DNA follows: TGTGCCAGCATGCGCTCTGGGGCCAACGTCCTGACTTTC. Using reference TRBV27 and TRBJ2-6 for the parts outside the CDR3, the full variable domain is EAQVTQNPRYLITVTGKKLTVTCSQNMNHEYMSWYRQDPGLGLRQIYYSMNVEVTDKGDVPEGYKVSRKEKRNFPLILESPSPNQTSLYFCASMRSGANVLTFGAGSRLTVL.

This clonotype was counted ten times or more. This chain uses TRBV10-3 with TRBJ2-2; 12 positions agree with TRBD2. V lost 1 base to trimming and J lost 4 bases; unmatched junction nucleotides: 10. There are 19 residues in the CDR3. Germline-derived CDR1 and CDR2 are ENHRY and SYGVKD. CDR3: CAISELLLAGGPGTGELFF. The CDR3 DNA follows: TGTGCCATCAGTGAGTTATTACTAGCGGGAGGTCCTGGCACCGGGGAGCTGTTTTTT.

This clonotype was detected ten times or more. The chain combines TRBV7-2 with TRBJ2-7; 7 nucleotides line up with TRBD2. The V gene end was trimmed by 2 bases and the J gene end by 8 bases; junction bases not matched to a gene: 6. The CDR3 totals 13 residues. The germline V gene encodes CDR1 SGHTA and CDR2 FQGNSA. The CDR3 loop is CASSLRLANKQYF. For the CDR3, the DNA is TGTGCCAGCAGCTTACGACTAGCAAACAAGCAGTACTTC. The full variable domain, completed using reference TRBV7-2 and TRBJ2-7, is GAGVSQSPSNKVTEKGKDVELRCDPISGHTALYWYRQSLGQGLEFLIYFQGNSAPDKSGLPSDRFSAERTGGSVSTLTIQRTQQEDSAVYLCASSLRLANKQYFGPGTRLTVT.

The table lists this clonotype with a few counts. V gene TRBV5-4 combines with J gene TRBJ2-3; 11 bases agree with TRBD2. From germline, CDR1 is SGHNT and CDR2 YYREEE (reference sequence). Losses at the gene ends were 0 bases for V and 2 bases for J; bases not matched to a gene: 17. This CDR3 spans 21 amino acids. The CDR3 reads CASSLVGVLAGGLEHTDTQYF. DNA of the CDR3: TGTGCCAGCAGCTTGGTCGGGGTTCTAGCGGGGGGTTTAGAGCACACAGATACGCAGTATTTT.

This clonotype was recorded many times. The chain is built from TRBV7-2 and TRBJ2-7; D perhaps matches TRBD2 (5 bases). The V end was cut by 1 base, the J end by 0 bases, with 7 bases between. Germline loops: CDR1 SGHTA, CDR2 FQGNSA. This CDR3 has 14 residues. CDR3 protein: CASSLVGSSYEQYF. CDR3 coding DNA: TGTGCCAGCAGCTTAGTAGGGAGCTCCTACGAGCAGTACTTC.

This clonotype was seen many times. The CDR3 coding sequence is TGTGCCAGCAGCTTGATTGGAAAGAACACTGAAGCTTTCTTT. Translated: CASSLIGKNTEAFF. This chain joins TRBV7-2 and TRBJ1-1; D uncertain. The germline V gene has CDR1 SGHTA and CDR2 FQGNSA. V lost 3 bases and J lost 1, with 9 bases in between. This CDR3 region has 14 residues.

This clonotype is classed as medium-sized (0.01 to 0.1%). The chain couples TRBV5-1 to TRBJ2-1, with TRBD1 matching over 9 bases. CDR3 length: 14 residues. Trimming took 4 bases from V and 3 from J; bases not matched to a gene: 2. Per germline, CDR1 SGHRS and CDR2 YFSETQ. CDR3 bases: TGCGCCAGCAGCGGGACAGGGAGCTACAATGAGCAGTTCTTC. It is translated as CASSGTGSYNEQFF.

This clonotype was picked up many times. The chain employs TRBV5-1 and TRBJ2-1; D is undetermined. Per the germline V gene, CDR1 is SGHRS and CDR2 is YFSETQ. With 5 bases removed from V and 4 bases from J, the gap between germline ends came to 10 bases. The CDR3 consists of 13 residues. The CDR3 DNA reads TGCGCCAGCAGGGCTTCGGCGTACAATGAGCAGTTCTTC. This gives the protein CASRASAYNEQFF.

This clonotype was detected many times. The chain combines TRBV6-2 or TRBV6-3 with TRBJ2-7; TRBD2 matches at 11 bases. The germline CDR1 and CDR2 sequences are MNHEY and SVGEGT. The CDR3 runs 15 residues. Unmatched junction bases numbered 6, after V lost 6 bases and J lost 2 bases. In nucleotides, the CDR3 is TGTGCCAGCAGCCTCAGACTAGCGGGGACCTACGAGCAGTACTTC. Translating gives CASSLRLAGTYEQYF.

At least ten counts were recorded for this clonotype. The chain uses TRBV9 and TRBJ1-6; no firm D call. Trimming took off 3 bases at V and 0 bases at J, with 13 bases between the two ends. Germline V gene lookup returns CDR1 SGDLS and CDR2 YYNGEE. The CDR3 consists of 17 residues. CDR3 region: CASSGHPGSSYNSPLHF. The DNA of the CDR3 is TGTGCCAGCAGCGGGCACCCCGGGAGCTCCTATAATTCACCCCTCCACTTT.

There are a few counts of this clonotype. The rearrangement joins TRBV7-3 to TRBJ1-2; possibly TRBD1 for D (5 bases). The CDR3 length is 13 residues. Between the trimmed V and J ends, which lost 1 base and 5 bases, there was a span of 8 bases. CDR1 is SGHTA, CDR2 FQGTGA, per germline. As DNA, the CDR3 is TGTGCCAGCAGCTTAAAGGCAGGGTATGGCTACACCTTC. This gives the protein CASSLKAGYGYTF. The variable domain in full, with the rest retrieved from reference TRBV7-3 and TRBJ1-2, is GAGVSQTPSNKVTEKGKYVELRCDPISGHTALYWYRQSLGQGPEFLIYFQGTGAADDSGLPNDRFFAVRPEGSVSTLKIQRTERGDSAVYLCASSLKAGYGYTFGSGTRLTVV.

The table lists this clonotype with many counts. This rearrangement joins TRBV24-1 to TRBJ1-1, with D possibly matching TRBD1 (5 bases). The germline gives CDR1 KGHDR, CDR2 SFDVKD. Trimming removed 6 bases at V and 5 bases at J, with 24 bases between. This CDR3 is built from 17 residues. CDR3 residues: CATSLRGRFPPITEAFF. CDR3 bases: TGTGCCACCAGTTTAAGGGGCCGCTTCCCCCCTATAACTGAAGCTTTCTTT.

This clonotype was observed many times. The chain links TRBV27 to TRBJ2-5; D unclear. In germline, CDR1 is MNHEY, CDR2 SMNVEV (reference sequence). The CDR3 consists of 12 residues. V lost 4 bases and J lost 7, with 10 bases in between. CDR3 DNA: TGTGCCAGCAGTTCCCTAGGCCGGACCCAGTACTTC. Translation gives CASSSLGRTQYF.

In this sample, this clonotype turned up a few times. The V gene is TRBV11-3, the J gene TRBJ2-3, with D perhaps assigned TRBD1 or TRBD2 (5 bases each). This CDR3 is 15 amino acids long. Trimming took 3 bases from V and 5 from J, leaving 15 bases between them. Per the germline V gene, CDR1 is SGHNT and CDR2 is YENEEA. CDR3 region: CASSLGGSGGDTQYF. The CDR3 DNA reads TGTGCCAGCAGCTTGGGTGGGAGTGGGGGAGATACGCAGTATTTT.

This clonotype was observed a handful of times. The V call is TRBV29-1, the J call TRBJ2-5; 8 bases align to TRBD2. The germline gives CDR1 SQVTM, CDR2 ANQGSEA. Trimming took 5 bases from V and 4 from J; bases not matched to a gene: 3. This CDR3 spans 12 amino acids. The CDR3 bases are TGCAGCGTTCCCGGGGGGGGAGAGACCCAGTACTTC. Its translation is CSVPGGGETQYF.